In its sample, the clone carrying this T cell receptor beta chain was seen once. Its specificity is not known. The sample is drawn from a study of OX40 agonist ivuxolimab in advanced cancers. Study-level results: At 0.1 to 3.0 mg/kg and by week 6, CD4+ and CD8+ T cells in the blood had expanded clonally.

Per germline, CDR1 KGHSH and CDR2 LQKENI. This CDR3 is built from 16 residues. Trimming removed 6 bases from V and 4 bases from J, with 19 bases in between. The assay was immunoSEQ multiplex PCR, and TCRdb's table has in-frame clones only and misses some. The table has some 45,000 clones, approximately 91% seen once; the top ten hold under 20%. Sequences were derived from CD4+ or CD8+ T cells sorted from blood, sampled in a trial of the OX40 agonist ivuxolimab. This clonotype originated in an adult with an advanced solid tumor such as melanoma, head and neck, liver or kidney cancer. V and J are TRBV18 and TRBJ2-1; maybe TRBD1 (7 bases). DNA of the CDR3: TGTGCCAGCTCTCAAACAGGGGAGGCGAGGTACAATGAGCAGTTCTTC. Protein product: CASSQTGEARYNEQFF.